This TCR beta chain is from a study of CD8 T cells in ankylosing spondylitis. Study results and caveats: Blood of patients with ankylosing spondylitis appeared to be characterized by a TCR beta motif of several highly homologous variants. Those disease-linked clones were CD8+; they were also relatively rare in peripheral blood. As reported, disease-linked clones showed significant enrichment in matched ankylosing spondylitis synovial fluid.

The authors made TCR beta libraries by quantitative 5'-RACE with molecular barcodes. TCRdb re-analysed the 5' RACE reads in MiXCR, keeping a single row per CDR3 protein. The data hold approximately 210,000 distinct CDR3 sequences, with 9.5% to 15% observed a single time. Only a few counts were recorded for this clonotype. Antigen specificity is unknown. Specimen: blood, either unsorted or a sorted T cell fraction (not recorded which). The clonotype originates from a male donor with ankylosing spondylitis or in good health (not recorded which).

CDR3 nucleotides: TGTGCCACCAGATCAGGGGGTAGCTATGGCTACACCTTC. This sequence encodes CATRSGGSYGYTF. This chain joins TRBV15 and TRBJ1-2; TRBD1 matches at 7 bases. The CDR3 has 13 amino acids. After removal of 6 bases from V and 4 bases from J, the junction contained 5 bases not matched to a gene. CDR1 and CDR2 from the germline V gene are LNHNV and YYDKDF (reference sequence). The variable domain in full, with the rest retrieved from reference TRBV15 and TRBJ1-2, is DAMVIQNPRYQVTQFGKPVTLSCSQTLNHNVMYWYQQKSSQAPKLLFHYYDKDFNNEADTPDNFQSRRPNTSFCFLDIRSPGLGDTAMYLCATRSGGSYGYTFGSGTRLTVV.